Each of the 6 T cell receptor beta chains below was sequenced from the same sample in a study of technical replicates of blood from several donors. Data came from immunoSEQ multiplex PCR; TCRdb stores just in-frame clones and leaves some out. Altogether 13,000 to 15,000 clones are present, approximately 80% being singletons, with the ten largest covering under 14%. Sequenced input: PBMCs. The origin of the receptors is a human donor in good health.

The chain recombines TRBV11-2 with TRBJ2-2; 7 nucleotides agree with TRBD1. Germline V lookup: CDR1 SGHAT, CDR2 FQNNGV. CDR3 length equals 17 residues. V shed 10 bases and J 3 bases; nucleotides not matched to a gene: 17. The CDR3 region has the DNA TGTGCCACCAGTCGGGAAGCCGGGACAGTGTACACCGGGGAGCTGTTTTTT. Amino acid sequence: CATSREAGTVYTGELFF.

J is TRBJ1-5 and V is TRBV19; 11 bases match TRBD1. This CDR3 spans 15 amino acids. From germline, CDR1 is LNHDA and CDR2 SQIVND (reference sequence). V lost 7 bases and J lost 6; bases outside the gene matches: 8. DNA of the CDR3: TGTGCCAGTAAAACGGACAGGGGGCAGGTTCAGCCCCAGCATTTT. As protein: CASKTDRGQVQPQHF.

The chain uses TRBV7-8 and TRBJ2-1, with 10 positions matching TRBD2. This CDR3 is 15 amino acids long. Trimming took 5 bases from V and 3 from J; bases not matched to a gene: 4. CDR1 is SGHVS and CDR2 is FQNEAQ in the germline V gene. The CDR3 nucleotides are TGTGCCAGCAGCCCTGGACTAGCGGACTACAATGAGCAGTTCTTC. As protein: CASSPGLADYNEQFF. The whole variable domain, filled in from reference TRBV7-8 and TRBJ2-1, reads GAGVSQSPRYKVAKRGQDVALRCDPISGHVSLFWYQQALGQGPEFLTYFQNEAQLDKSGLPSDRFFAERPEGSVSTLKIQRTQQEDSAVYLCASSPGLADYNEQFFGPGTRLTVL.

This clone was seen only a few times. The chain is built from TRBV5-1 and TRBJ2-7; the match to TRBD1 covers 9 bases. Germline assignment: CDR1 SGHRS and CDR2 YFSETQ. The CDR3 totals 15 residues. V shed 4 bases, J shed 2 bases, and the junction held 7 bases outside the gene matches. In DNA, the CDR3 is TGCGCCAGCAGCACGGGGACAGGGTTCACCTACGAGCAGTACTTC. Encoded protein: CASSTGTGFTYEQYF.

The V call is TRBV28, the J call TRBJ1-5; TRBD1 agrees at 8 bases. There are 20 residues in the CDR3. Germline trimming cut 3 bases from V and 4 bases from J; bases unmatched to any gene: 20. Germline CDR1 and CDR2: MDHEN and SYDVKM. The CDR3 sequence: CASSLGGTGPFLGLNQPQHF. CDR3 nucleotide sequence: TGTGCCAGCAGTTTGGGGGGGACAGGTCCTTTCCTAGGCCTTAATCAGCCCCAGCATTTT. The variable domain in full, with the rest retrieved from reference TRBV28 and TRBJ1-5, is DVKVTQSSRYLVKRTGEKVFLECVQDMDHENMFWYRQDPGLGLRLIYFSYDVKMKEKGDIPEGYSVSREKKERFSLILESASTNQTSMYLCASSLGGTGPFLGLNQPQHFGDGTRLSIL.

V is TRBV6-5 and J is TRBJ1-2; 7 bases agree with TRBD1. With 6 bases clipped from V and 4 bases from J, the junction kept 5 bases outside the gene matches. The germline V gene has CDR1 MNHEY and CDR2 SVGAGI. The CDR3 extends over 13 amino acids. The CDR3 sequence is CASRPTGLYGYTF. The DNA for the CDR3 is TGTGCCAGCAGGCCGACAGGGCTCTATGGCTACACCTTC.